This T cell receptor beta chain was identified in a study of identical twins. Using its own MiXCR run on the 5' RACE reads, TCRdb lists one record per CDR3 protein. There are 450,000 or so distinct CDR3 sequences in the sample; approximately 15% occur only once, and 0.4% to 0.55% lies in the top ten. This clonotype was recorded at least ten times. The CDR3 covers 12 residues. V lost 5 bases and J lost 10, with 13 bases in between. Per germline, CDR1 SGHTA and CDR2 FQGNSA. Each donor (without exception) was a healthy Caucasian. These records were also assigned to another study, of yellow fever vaccine responses in identical twins.

This rearrangement joins TRBV7-2 to TRBJ2-3; possibly TRBD2 for D (5 bases). This TCR was sampled from a woman in her late teens or twenties in good health. Input material: CD4+ T cells sorted from blood. The CDR3 is CASSPTGMPQYF. The CDR3 nucleotides read TGTGCCAGCAGCCCAACGGGGATGCCGCAGTATTTT.